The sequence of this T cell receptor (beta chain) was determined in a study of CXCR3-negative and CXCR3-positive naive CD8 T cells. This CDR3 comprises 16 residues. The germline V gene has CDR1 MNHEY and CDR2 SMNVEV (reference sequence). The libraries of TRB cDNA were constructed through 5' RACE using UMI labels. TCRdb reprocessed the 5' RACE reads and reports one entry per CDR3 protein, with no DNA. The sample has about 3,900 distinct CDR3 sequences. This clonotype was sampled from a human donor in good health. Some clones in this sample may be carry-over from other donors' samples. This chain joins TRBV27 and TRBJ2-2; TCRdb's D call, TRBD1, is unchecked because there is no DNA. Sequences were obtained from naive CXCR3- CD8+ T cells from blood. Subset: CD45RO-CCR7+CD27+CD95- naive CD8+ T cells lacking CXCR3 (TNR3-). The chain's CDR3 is CASSDEGTRNTGELFF.